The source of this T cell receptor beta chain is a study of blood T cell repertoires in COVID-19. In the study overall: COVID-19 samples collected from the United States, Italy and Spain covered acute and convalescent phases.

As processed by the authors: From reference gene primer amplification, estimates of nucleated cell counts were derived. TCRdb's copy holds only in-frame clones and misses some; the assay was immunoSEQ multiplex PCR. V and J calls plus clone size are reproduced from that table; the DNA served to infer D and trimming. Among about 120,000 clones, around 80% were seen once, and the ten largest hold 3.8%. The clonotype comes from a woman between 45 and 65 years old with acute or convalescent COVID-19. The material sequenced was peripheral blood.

The CDR3 DNA reads TGCAGCGTTGACGCGGGGGGGATCGGCCAAGAGACCCAGTACTTC. Translating it yields CSVDAGGIGQETQYF. The rearrangement links TRBV29-1 to TRBJ2-5; 9 bases fit TRBD2. This CDR3 has 15 residues. Per germline, CDR1 SQVTM and CDR2 ANQGSEA. The ends lost 3 bases at V and 1 base at J; junction bases unmatched: 6.